Following are 21 T cell receptor beta chains from one sample sequenced in a study of tumor-infiltrating lymphocytes in localized non-small cell lung cancer. Produced via immunoSEQ multiplex PCR; TCRdb's table is partial and in-frame only. This table has almost 5,000 clones, approximately 66% appearing once. The sample consisted of lung tumor tissue. The source of these receptors is a human donor with non-small cell lung cancer.

The rearrangement uses TRBV9 and TRBJ1-6; 10 bases agree with TRBD1. Trimming removed 6 bases from V and 7 bases from J; junction bases left unmatched: 13. The CDR3 is made up of 17 amino acids. Looked up from germline, CDR1 is SGDLS and CDR2 is YYNGEE. This CDR3 is CASNKGGQGQRNSPLHF. CDR3 nucleotides: TGTGCCAGCAACAAGGGGGGACAGGGGCAAAGGAATTCACCCCTCCACTTT.

The chain has TRBV19 and TRBJ2-5; 9 nucleotides line up with TRBD2. The CDR3 covers 14 residues. The V and J ends lost 3 bases and 5 bases, in that order; junction bases with no gene match: 4. Germline lookup yields CDR1 LNHDA and CDR2 SQIVND (reference sequence). CDR3 nucleotide sequence: TGTGCCAGTAGTATGAAAGCGGGAGGCGAGACCCAGTACTTC. It is translated as CASSMKAGGETQYF.

This rearrangement joins TRBV7-2 to TRBJ1-1, with unresolved D. V was trimmed by 5 bases and J by 5 bases, leaving 18 bases between them. Per the germline V gene, CDR1 is SGHTA and CDR2 is FQGNSA. The CDR3 has 15 amino acids. CDR3 in DNA: TGTGCCAGCAGCCACCACCGGGCTGGGGAAACTGAAGCTTTCTTT. Its protein is CASSHHRAGETEAFF.

The rearrangement links TRBV4-2 to TRBJ2-3; D is uncertain. V was pared by 0 bases and J by 0 bases, with 13 bases between. From germline, CDR1 is LGHNA and CDR2 YNFKEQ. The CDR3 is made up of 17 amino acids. The CDR3 DNA reads TGTGCCAGCAGCCAAGAGGAACAGCCTACTAGCACAGATACGCAGTATTTT. It translates to CASSQEEQPTSTDTQYF.

The chain couples TRBV2 to TRBJ1-2; D remains ambiguous. This CDR3 has 15 residues. Trimming left V 1 base short and J 1 base short, with 10 bases between. Germline values: CDR1 SNHLY, CDR2 FYNNEI. The CDR3 spells CASSEGGSNNYGYTF. DNA for the CDR3: TGTGCCAGCAGTGAAGGCGGATCCAATAACTATGGCTACACCTTC.

This clone occurred once. V is TRBV10-2 and J is TRBJ1-4, with D possibly matching TRBD1 (6 bases). From germline, CDR1 is WSHSY and CDR2 SAAADI. CDR3 length: 14 residues. V lost 4 bases and J lost 7, with 13 bases in between. The CDR3 here is CASSAAGVTEKLFF. CDR3 in DNA: TGCGCCAGCAGTGCGGCAGGGGTTACTGAAAAACTGTTTTTT.

This clone was seen once. The rearrangement links TRBV5-4 to TRBJ2-1, with 9 bases identical to TRBD2. Germline V gene data show CDR1 as SGHNT and CDR2 as YYREEE (reference sequence). V was clipped by 2 bases and J by 7 bases; unmatched bases: 1. The CDR3 consists of 13 residues. The DNA for the CDR3 is TGTGCCAGCAGCTTCGCGGGGGGGAATGAGCAGTTCTTC. Residues: CASSFAGGNEQFF.

The V and J genes are TRBV28 and TRBJ1-4; D uncertain. Germline loops: CDR1 MDHEN, CDR2 SYDVKM. V lost 6 bases and J 4 bases, leaving 12 bases between the germline ends. The CDR3 has 14 amino acids. CDR3 loop: CASRLEPVNEKLFF. In DNA form, the CDR3 reads TGTGCCAGCAGGCTAGAGCCCGTTAATGAAAAACTGTTTTTT.

V and J are TRBV5-1 and TRBJ2-3, with a weak D call TRBD2 (6 bases). V lost 0 bases and J 2 bases, leaving 13 bases between the germline ends. The germline V gene has CDR1 SGHRS and CDR2 YFSETQ. The CDR3 has 16 residues. Here the CDR3 reads CASSLGEAGYTDTQYF. CDR3 coding DNA: TGCGCCAGCAGCTTGGGGGAGGCTGGTTACACAGATACGCAGTATTTT.

V is TRBV11-3 and J is TRBJ2-5; 9 nucleotides align to TRBD2. This CDR3 region has 15 residues. Germline CDR1 is SGHNT and CDR2 is YENEEA. V was clipped by 5 bases and J by 2 bases; unmatched bases: 6. As DNA, the CDR3 is TGTGCCAGCAGCCTAGCGGGACTACCGCAAGAGACCCAGTACTTC. It specifies CASSLAGLPQETQYF.

V usage is TRBV19 and J usage is TRBJ1-6; a possible D gene is TRBD1 (5 bases). Trimming took 6 bases from V and 3 from J, leaving 15 bases between them. Per the germline V gene, CDR1 is LNHDA and CDR2 is SQIVND (reference sequence). This CDR3 has 16 residues. Here the CDR3 DNA reads TGTGCCAGTAGAGGCCTCCTTGGGGGCTATAATTCACCCCTCCACTTT. This gives the protein CASRGLLGGYNSPLHF.

The chain employs TRBV7-8 and TRBJ1-2; tentative D call: TRBD1 (5 bases). The CDR3 length is 14 residues. Germline V gene lookup returns CDR1 SGHVS and CDR2 FQNEAQ. Trimming removed 5 bases from V and 4 bases from J, with 14 bases in between. This chain's CDR3 is CASSPRTIRYGYTF. Written as DNA, the CDR3 is TGTGCCAGCAGCCCGAGGACAATTCGCTATGGCTACACCTTC.

The gene calls are TRBV19 and TRBJ1-4, with 7 positions matching TRBD1. Germline-derived CDR1 and CDR2 are LNHDA and SQIVND (reference sequence). V was pared by 8 bases and J by 3 bases, with 6 bases of the junction left unmatched. The CDR3 is made up of 14 amino acids. The CDR3 spells CASQNRGSNEKLFF. The CDR3 region has the DNA TGTGCCAGTCAGAACAGGGGATCTAATGAAAAACTGTTTTTT.

The gene calls are TRBV13 and TRBJ1-4; D unclear. The CDR3 spans 14 residues. Looked up from germline, CDR1 is PRHDT and CDR2 is FYEKMQ (reference sequence). V lost 0 bases, J lost 5 bases, and 7 bases lay in between. CDR3 bases: TGTGCCAGCAGCTTAGGGGGGAAAAATGAAAAACTGTTTTTT. It yields the protein CASSLGGKNEKLFF. Full variable domain (missing parts from reference TRBV13 and TRBJ1-4): AAGVIQSPRHLIKEKRETATLKCYPIPRHDTVYWYQQGPGQDPQFLISFYEKMQSDKGSIPDRFSAQQFSDYHSELNMSSLELGDSALYFCASSLGGKNEKLFFGSGTQLSVL.

The genes are TRBV7-2 and TRBJ2-5; either TRBD1 or TRBD2 may fit D (7 bases each). The germline gives CDR1 SGHTA, CDR2 FQGNSA. The CDR3 consists of 16 residues. V shed 9 bases and J shed 4 bases, with 24 bases lying between them. The CDR3 reads CASQGGPAGIGETQYF. The CDR3 DNA is TGTGCCAGTCAGGGGGGGCCGGCGGGAATAGGAGAGACCCAGTACTTC.

The gene calls are TRBV5-4 and TRBJ2-6; D call uncertain. CDR3 length equals 16 residues. Germline V gene data show CDR1 as SGHNT and CDR2 as YYREEE (reference sequence). Trimming stripped 5 bases from V and 0 bases from J, with 12 bases between. Written as DNA, the CDR3 is TGTGCCAGCAGTCGGCAGCGCGTCTCTGGGGCCAACGTCCTGACTTTC. Translating gives CASSRQRVSGANVLTF.

The chain uses TRBV5-6 and TRBJ1-3; D gene ambiguous. CDR3 size: 14 residues. The germline CDR1 and CDR2 sequences are SGHDT and YYEEEE. V lost 3 bases and J 3 bases, leaving 10 bases between the germline ends. In DNA form, the CDR3 reads TGTGCCAGCAGCTCCGCCCGGGGTGGAAACACCATATATTTT. Amino acids: CASSSARGGNTIYF.

The J gene is TRBJ2-4, the V gene TRBV27; either TRBD1 or TRBD2 may fit D (5 bases each). The CDR3 is 13 residues long. Looked up from germline, CDR1 is MNHEY and CDR2 is SMNVEV (reference sequence). Trimming removed 5 bases at V and 14 bases at J, with 19 bases between. CDR3 nucleotides: TGTGCCAGCAGTCCCCGGGGCAGGGTGGGGAAGTACTTC. The encoded protein is CASSPRGRVGKYF.

The rearrangement links TRBV11-2 to TRBJ1-2; no firm D call. Trimming took 4 bases from V and 4 from J, leaving 10 bases between them. This CDR3 is 13 amino acids long. The germline V gene encodes CDR1 SGHAT and CDR2 FQNNGV. The CDR3 coding sequence is TGTGCCAGCAGCTCCCCTTGGGTCTATGGCTACACCTTC. This translates into CASSSPWVYGYTF.

V usage is TRBV7-2 and J usage is TRBJ2-5; possible D gene TRBD2, 5 bases. Germline V CDR1 and CDR2: SGHTA, FQGNSA. CDR3 length: 14 residues. V lost 6 bases and J 2 bases, leaving 13 bases between the germline ends. This CDR3 is CASRTSSGQETQYF. For the CDR3, the DNA is TGTGCCAGCAGAACATCTTCGGGGCAAGAGACCCAGTACTTC.

This chain uses TRBV6-5 with TRBJ1-2; D is undetermined. The CDR3 has 14 amino acids. Trimming took off 2 bases at V and 1 base at J, with 8 bases between the two ends. Germline assignment: CDR1 MNHEY and CDR2 SVGAGI. Here the CDR3 DNA reads TGTGCCAGCAGTTACGGCGGTTATAACTATGGCTACACCTTC. Protein: CASSYGGYNYGYTF.